The 30 T cell receptor beta chains given below trace back to one sample, sequenced in a study of cytomegalovirus exposure and HLA in healthy donors. The PCR was carried out with 60 Vbeta primers and 13 Jbeta primers. The repertoire was sequenced with immunoSEQ multiplex PCR; TCRdb's copy has only in-frame clones and lacks some. The profile shows about 79,000 clones, approximately 70% of them singletons. Input material: PBMCs. The source is a man in his sixties in good health and CMV-seronegative.

This rearrangement joins TRBV11-3 to TRBJ2-7; a possible D gene is TRBD1 (5 bases). The germline V and J ends were trimmed by 5 bases and 4 bases, with 18 bases remaining between them. CDR1 and CDR2 (germline): SGHNT, YENEEA. The length of the CDR3 is 15 residues. CDR3 sequence (DNA): TGTGCCAGCAGCCCGATTGGACATCCCAATTACGAGCAGTACTTC. Translating it yields CASSPIGHPNYEQYF.

The chain employs TRBV20-1 and TRBJ1-1; possibly TRBD1 for D (5 bases). V was shortened by 7 bases and J by 5 bases, with 11 bases between the two germline ends. Germline loops: CDR1 DFQATT, CDR2 SNEGSKA (reference sequence). CDR3 length equals 11 residues. The CDR3 sequence: CSVDRGTEAFF. The CDR3 DNA sequence: TGCAGTGTGGACCGGGGGACTGAAGCTTTCTTT.

DNA of the CDR3: TGCAGCGTTGAAGGACTAGCGTCATCCTACGAGCAGTACTTC. As protein: CSVEGLASSYEQYF. J is TRBJ2-7 and V is TRBV29-1, with 8 bases lining up with TRBD2. The CDR3 extends over 14 amino acids. With 1 base clipped from V and 1 base from J, the junction kept 3 bases outside the gene matches. CDR1 SQVTM and CDR2 ANQGSEA come from the germline V gene.

In this sample, this clone turned up a few times. The chain couples TRBV4-1 to TRBJ2-5; 8 bases line up with TRBD2. From germline, CDR1 is MGHRA and CDR2 YSYEKL. This CDR3 region has 15 residues. Trimming at V came to 4 bases and at J to 5 bases, leaving 9 bases not matched to a gene. CDR3 sequence: CASSRISGIGETQYF. DNA for the CDR3: TGCGCCAGCAGCCGTATTAGCGGGATCGGGGAGACCCAGTACTTC.

This rearrangement joins TRBV11-2 to TRBJ2-2; 10 positions agree with TRBD2. CDR3 length: 15 residues. V lost 4 bases, J lost 2 bases, and 1 base stayed unmatched. CDR1 and CDR2 (germline): SGHAT, FQNNGV. CDR3 DNA: TGTGCCAGCAGCTCTAGCGGGGGAAACACCGGGGAGCTGTTTTTT. This codes for CASSSSGGNTGELFF.

This chain uses TRBV4-3 with TRBJ2-1, with a tentative D call TRBD2 (6 bases). Trimming left V 1 base short and J 3 bases short, with 10 bases between. The germline CDR1 and CDR2 sequences are LGHNA and YSLEER. The CDR3 covers 15 residues. CDR3 residues: CASSQGTTSYNEQFF. For the CDR3, the DNA is TGCGCCAGCAGCCAAGGGACTACCAGCTACAATGAGCAGTTCTTC.

This clone was counted between two and nine times. This rearrangement joins TRBV4-3 to TRBJ1-1; 8 bases line up with TRBD1. CDR1 is LGHNA and CDR2 is YSLEER in the germline V gene. V lost 3 bases to trimming and J lost 12 bases; unmatched junction nucleotides: 6. The CDR3 length is 12 residues. This CDR3 reads CASSQNRGRSFF. As DNA, the CDR3 is TGCGCCAGCAGCCAGAACAGGGGGAGATCTTTCTTT.

This clone appeared once. This rearrangement joins TRBV7-9 to TRBJ2-3; 10 bases align to TRBD2. This CDR3 is built from 15 residues. With V trimmed by 6 bases and J by 5 bases, 8 bases remained unmatched. Germline CDR1 and CDR2: SEHNR and FQNEAQ (reference sequence). Here the CDR3 reads CASRELAGREDTQYF. CDR3 DNA: TGTGCCAGCAGGGAACTAGCGGGAAGGGAAGATACGCAGTATTTT.

This clone has just a few counts. The same CDR3 also results from other DNA sequences found in this sample. This sequence joins TRBV6-5 and TRBJ1-1; the D gene is possibly TRBD1 (5 bases). Germline V gene lookup returns CDR1 MNHEY and CDR2 SVGAGI. CDR3 length equals 15 residues. The V end was cut by 2 bases, the J end by 4 bases, with 14 bases between. CDR3 amino acids: CASSYEAGRITEAFF. The DNA of the CDR3 is TGTGCCAGCAGTTACGAGGCAGGGCGAATCACTGAAGCTTTCTTT.

V usage is TRBV28 and J usage is TRBJ2-1, with a tentative D call TRBD2 (5 bases). The ends were cut back, 5 bases at V and 1 base at J, with 24 bases in the middle. This CDR3 region has 19 residues. The germline CDR1 and CDR2 sequences are MDHEN and SYDVKM. The CDR3: CASSPYLTSRTGSYNEQFF. The CDR3 DNA follows: TGTGCCAGCAGTCCGTACCTTACGAGTCGGACGGGGTCCTACAATGAGCAGTTCTTC.

This chain connects TRBV30 to TRBJ1-1; D is ambiguous. The CDR3 length is 11 residues. The germline V gene has CDR1 GTSNPN and CDR2 SVGIG (reference sequence). Deletions cut 3 bases from V and 5 bases from J, with 7 bases between. CDR3 protein: CAWRERTEAFF. CDR3 sequence (DNA): TGTGCCTGGAGGGAGAGAACTGAAGCTTTCTTT.

CDR3 sequence: CASRGRANYGYTF. CDR3 DNA sequence: TGTGCCAGCAGAGGCAGGGCTAACTATGGCTACACCTTC. This chain connects TRBV2 to TRBJ1-2; TRBD1 might be the D (5 bases). V lost 6 bases and J 0 bases, leaving 8 bases between the germline ends. The CDR3 loop spans 13 amino acids. The germline V gene encodes CDR1 SNHLY and CDR2 FYNNEI.

This clone has only a few counts. CDR3 sequence: CASSLNRQGVNSPLHF. CDR3 bases: TGCGCCAGCAGCTTGAATCGACAGGGGGTAAATTCACCCCTCCACTTT. This rearrangement joins TRBV5-1 to TRBJ1-6; TRBD1 matches at 9 bases. J lost 7 bases, V lost 1 base, and 6 bases had no gene match. Germline CDR1 and CDR2: SGHRS and YFSETQ. CDR3 length: 16 amino acids.

CDR3 protein: CASSDEGATGANVLTF. CDR3 in DNA: TGTGCCAGCAGTGACGAGGGGGCGACTGGGGCCAACGTCCTGACTTTC. This rearrangement joins TRBV2 to TRBJ2-6, with 7 bases aligning to TRBD1. This CDR3 spans 16 amino acids. The germline gives CDR1 SNHLY, CDR2 FYNNEI. Trimming cost V 3 bases and J 2 bases; bases outside gene matches: 4.

The gene calls are TRBV5-4 and TRBJ2-7, with D tentatively TRBD1 (6 bases). This CDR3 contains 15 residues. In germline, CDR1 is SGHNT, CDR2 YYREEE (reference sequence). Between the trimmed V and J ends, which lost 2 bases and 1 base, there was a span of 13 bases. The CDR3 sequence: CASSFRQGSSYEQYF. DNA for the CDR3: TGTGCCAGCAGCTTTAGGCAGGGGAGTTCCTACGAGCAGTACTTC.

V gene TRBV29-1 combines with J gene TRBJ1-4, with TRBD1 matching over 7 bases. The CDR3 consists of 13 residues. The junction had 3 bases not matched to a gene; V was cut back by 3 bases and J by 5 bases. Germline loops: CDR1 SQVTM, CDR2 ANQGSEA. The CDR3 loop reads CSVETGLNEKLFF. CDR3 coding DNA: TGCAGCGTTGAGACAGGGTTGAATGAAAAACTGTTTTTT.

The V and J genes are TRBV19 and TRBJ1-5; 7 bases fit TRBD1. The CDR3 consists of 15 residues. With V trimmed by 3 bases and J by 4 bases, 6 bases remained unmatched. CDR1 is LNHDA and CDR2 is SQIVND in the germline V gene (reference sequence). The CDR3 is CASSMSGTVNQPQHF. Here the CDR3 DNA reads TGTGCCAGTAGTATGAGTGGGACAGTGAATCAGCCCCAGCATTTT.

The chain joins TRBV30 to TRBJ2-7, with 10 bases fitting TRBD1. The germline V gene has CDR1 GTSNPN and CDR2 SVGIG (reference sequence). The CDR3 is 19 residues long. J gave up 1 base and V 2 bases, and 17 bases lay outside the gene matches. CDR3 amino acids: CAWSLFGTGDWDYSYEQYF. CDR3 in DNA: TGTGCCTGGAGTTTGTTTGGGACAGGGGATTGGGACTATTCCTACGAGCAGTACTTC.

The chain joins TRBV5-4 to TRBJ1-1; D call uncertain. Germline V gene data show CDR1 as SGHNT and CDR2 as YYREEE (reference sequence). This CDR3 is 14 amino acids long. V was clipped by 2 bases and J by 1 base, with 9 bases between them. The chain's CDR3 is CASSFSGRNTEAFF. CDR3 DNA sequence: TGTGCCAGCAGCTTTTCTGGGAGGAACACTGAAGCTTTCTTT.

The chain joins TRBV4-2 to TRBJ1-2; D is unclear. V lost 0 bases, J lost 5 bases, and 7 bases lay in between. Germline CDR1 reads LGHNA; CDR2 reads YNFKEQ. The CDR3 contains 13 residues. The CDR3: CASSQDKRYGYTF. The CDR3 nucleotides read TGTGCCAGCAGCCAAGACAAGAGATATGGCTACACCTTC.

This clone appeared once. The chain recombines TRBV7-2 with TRBJ2-7, with TRBD2 identical over 7 bases. V lost 0 bases, J lost 6 bases, and 5 bases stayed unmatched. The CDR3 contains 14 residues. Looked up from germline, CDR1 is SGHTA and CDR2 is FQGNSA. The CDR3 DNA reads TGTGCCAGCAGCTTAGCGGGGGGGACTATCGAGCAGTACTTC. It yields the protein CASSLAGGTIEQYF.

The V and J genes are TRBV7-9 and TRBJ1-5; 7 bases match TRBD1. Germline V gene sequence: CDR1 SEHNR, CDR2 FQNEAQ (reference sequence). With 5 bases clipped from V and 5 bases from J, the junction kept 6 bases outside the gene matches. CDR3 size: 14 residues. CDR3 amino acids: CASSAGTAHQPQHF. The CDR3 DNA sequence: TGTGCCAGCAGCGCCGGGACAGCGCATCAGCCCCAGCATTTT.

The V and J genes are TRBV6-1 and TRBJ2-7; the D is unclear. V lost 1 base to trimming and J lost 4 bases, with 5 bases between them. CDR1 and CDR2 from the germline V gene are MNHNS and SASEGT. The CDR3 is 12 amino acids. This CDR3 is CASSEVSYEQYF. The CDR3 nucleotides are TGTGCCAGCAGTGAAGTGAGTTACGAGCAGTACTTC.

Only one count was recorded for this clone. The rearrangement joins TRBV5-1 to TRBJ2-5; no reliable D call. Germline V gene data show CDR1 as SGHRS and CDR2 as YFSETQ. The CDR3 covers 18 residues. V lost 4 bases to trimming and J lost 2 bases, with 24 bases between them. The CDR3, as DNA: TGCGCCAGCAGCCCACTTCGTCGGTCGGGTCCCACACAAGAGACCCAGTACTTC. Residues: CASSPLRRSGPTQETQYF.

The rearrangement joins TRBV9 to TRBJ2-1; D possibly corresponds to TRBD2 (6 bases). Trimming shortened V by 0 bases and J by 1 base, and 14 bases separated the two germline ends. The CDR3 extends over 17 amino acids. CDR1 is SGDLS, CDR2 YYNGEE, per germline. CDR3 nucleotide sequence: TGTGCCAGCAGCGTAGGGGGGACTCTCTCGTCCTACAATGAGCAGTTCTTC. Translation gives CASSVGGTLSSYNEQFF.

The chain has TRBV15 and TRBJ2-3, with TRBD2 as a possible D gene (7 bases). V was clipped by 3 bases and J by 5 bases, with 15 bases between them. The length of the CDR3 is 15 residues. Germline V gene data show CDR1 as LNHNV and CDR2 as YYDKDF (reference sequence). The CDR3 DNA is TGTGCCACCAGCAGGAGGGGGGGAGCGGGAGATACGCAGTATTTT. Translated, it gives CATSRRGGAGDTQYF.

V is TRBV21-1 and J is TRBJ1-5. TRBV21-1 is classified as a pseudogene. The CDR3 spans 12 residues. DNA of the CDR3: TGTGCCAGCTGTGGGGGCGGGAGGCCCCAGCATTTT. It specifies CASCGGGRPQHF.

The chain couples TRBV30 to TRBJ1-1; tentatively, D is TRBD1 (6 bases). V was pared by 3 bases and J by 1 base, with 9 bases between. Germline assignment: CDR1 GTSNPN and CDR2 SVGIG (reference sequence). The CDR3 has 13 amino acids. The CDR3 loop reads CAWREDRNTEAFF. The CDR3 DNA sequence: TGTGCCTGGAGGGAGGACAGGAACACTGAAGCTTTCTTT. Complete variable domain (other parts from reference TRBV30 and TRBJ1-1): SQTIHQWPATLVQPVGSPLSLECTVEGTSNPNLYWYRQAAGRGLQLLFYSVGIGQISSEVPQNLSASRPQDRQFILSSKKLLLSDSGFYLCAWREDRNTEAFFGQGTRLTVV.

The rearrangement joins TRBV6-1 to TRBJ1-6; D is unresolved. The CDR3 loop spans 14 amino acids. From germline, CDR1 is MNHNS and CDR2 SASEGT. Trimming shortened V by 2 bases and J by 10 bases, and 12 bases separated the two germline ends. The DNA for the CDR3 is TGTGCCAGCAGTGAAAGCCCCCTTCGATCACCCCTCCACTTT. Protein product: CASSESPLRSPLHF.

The J gene is TRBJ1-3, the V gene TRBV19; 9 bases agree with TRBD1. The V and J ends lost 6 bases and 2 bases, in that order; junction bases with no gene match: 5. This CDR3 region has 15 residues. The germline V gene has CDR1 LNHDA and CDR2 SQIVND (reference sequence). The CDR3 DNA reads as TGTGCCAGTAGCCCGGACAGGGGTGCTGGAAACACCATATATTTT. It encodes CASSPDRGAGNTIYF. The variable domain in full, completed from reference TRBV19 and TRBJ1-3, reads DGGITQSPKYLFRKEGQNVTLSCEQNLNHDAMYWYRQDPGQGLRLIYYSQIVNDFQKGDIAEGYSVSREKKESFPLTVTSAQKNPTAFYLCASSPDRGAGNTIYFGEGSWLTVV.